Listed below are T cell receptor beta chains from one sample, sequenced in a study of beta chain features in type 1 diabetes. The assay was immunoSEQ multiplex PCR, and TCRdb's table has in-frame clones only and misses some. The table includes 600,000 to 750,000 clones, 12% detected once. The sample taken for sequencing was naive CD4+ T cells from blood. These receptors came from a man aged 30 to 45 with type 1 diabetes. CDR3s include the opening cysteine and the closing phenylalanine or tryptophan. A D gene is named only where the DNA matches it firmly. Rows may omit the clone size; those that give it use once, few, many or a size class.

clone size	J gene	D gene	CDR3 length	V gene	CDR3 protein	CDR3 DNA
.	TRBJ2-5	TRBD2	16	TRBV14	CASSPGLADLWETQYF	TGTGCCAGCAGCCCTGGACTAGCGGACCTATGGGAGACCCAGTACTTC
few	TRBJ1-1	.	13	TRBV7-3	CASSGQPNTEAFF	TGTGCCAGCAGCGGGCAGCCGAACACTGAAGCTTTCTTT
.	TRBJ1-2	.	14	TRBV18	CASSPQNTNYGYTF	TGTGCCAGCTCCCCACAGAATACTAACTATGGCTACACCTTC
.	TRBJ1-5	.	13	TRBV28	CASQREGNQPQHF	TGTGCCAGCCAAAGGGAAGGCAATCAGCCCCAGCATTTT
few	TRBJ1-2	.	14	TRBV9	CASSVAAGNYGYTF	TGTGCCAGCAGTGTAGCCGCGGGCAACTATGGCTACACCTTC
.	TRBJ2-1	.	13	TRBV14	CASSQRQVQSPFF	TGTGCCAGCAGCCAGAGACAGGTCCAGTCCCCGTTCTTC
.	TRBJ1-1	.	17	TRBV7-2	CASSLEATSFMNTEAFF	TGTGCCAGCAGCTTAGAGGCCACCTCTTTTATGAACACTGAAGCTTTCTTT
.	TRBJ1-6	TRBD1	15	TRBV7-2	CASSLATGGGSPLHF	TGTGCCAGCAGCTTAGCGACAGGGGGCGGTTCACCCCTCCACTTT
.	TRBJ2-2	.	13	TRBV25-1	CASCGANTGELFF	TGTGCCAGCTGCGGGGCGAACACCGGGGAGCTGTTTTTT
few	TRBJ1-5	.	13	TRBV19	CASRWDSNQPQHF	TGTGCCAGTAGGTGGGATAGCAATCAGCCCCAGCATTTT
.	TRBJ1-2	.	13	TRBV18	CASSPGREYGYTF	TGTGCCAGCTCACCGGGCAGGGAATATGGCTACACCTTC
.	TRBJ1-2	.	14	TRBV7-2	CASSALGALYGYTF	TGTGCCAGCAGCGCGCTTGGGGCCCTCTATGGCTACACCTTC
few	TRBJ2-3	.	15	TRBV2	CASSGQGGFTDTQYF	TGTGCCAGCAGTGGGCAGGGCGGTTTTACAGATACGCAGTATTTT
few	TRBJ2-1	.	11	TRBV29-1	CSAGPRDEQFF	TGCAGCGCCGGACCACGGGATGAGCAGTTCTTC
.	TRBJ2-1	.	16	TRBV7-2	CASSLGADSSYNEQFF	TGTGCCAGCAGCTTAGGGGCAGACAGCTCCTACAATGAGCAGTTCTTC
.	TRBJ1-4	TRBD1	15	TRBV2	CASSGQGATNEKLFF	TGTGCCAGCAGCGGACAGGGGGCAACTAATGAAAAACTGTTTTTT
.	TRBJ2-6	TRBD1	17	TRBV7-9	CASSPRQGARGANVLTF	TGTGCCAGCAGCCCGCGACAGGGGGCGCGTGGGGCCAACGTCCTGACTTTC
.	TRBJ2-7	.	11	TRBV14	CASSLHYEQYF	TGTGCCAGCAGCCTACATTACGAGCAGTACTTC
.	TRBJ1-5	.	16	TRBV18	CASSPAGLYSNQPQHF	TGTGCCAGCTCACCAGCAGGCTTGTATAGCAATCAGCCCCAGCATTTT
few	TRBJ1-6	.	14	TRBV4-3	CASSQEFLGSPLHF	TGCGCCAGCAGCCAAGAATTTCTAGGGTCACCCCTCCACTTT
.	TRBJ1-1	TRBD1	16	TRBV6-5	CASSYRTGGRDTEAFF	TGTGCCAGCAGTTACCGAACAGGGGGTAGGGACACTGAAGCTTTCTTT
.	TRBJ2-1	.	14	TRBV25-1	CASSEDFSYNEQFF	TGTGCCAGCAGCGAAGATTTTTCCTACAATGAGCAGTTCTTC